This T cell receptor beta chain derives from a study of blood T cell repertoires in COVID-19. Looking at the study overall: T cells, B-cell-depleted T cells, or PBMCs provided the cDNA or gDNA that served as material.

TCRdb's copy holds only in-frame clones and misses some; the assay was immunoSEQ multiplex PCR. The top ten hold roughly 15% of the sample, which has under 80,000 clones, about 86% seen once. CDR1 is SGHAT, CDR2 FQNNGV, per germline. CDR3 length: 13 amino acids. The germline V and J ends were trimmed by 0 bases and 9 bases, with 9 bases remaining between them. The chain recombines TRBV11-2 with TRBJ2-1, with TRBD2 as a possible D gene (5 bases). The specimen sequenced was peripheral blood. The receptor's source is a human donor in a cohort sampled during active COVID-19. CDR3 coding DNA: TGTGCCAGCAGCTTAGATAGGAGGAGTGAGCAGTTCTTC. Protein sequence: CASSLDRRSEQFF. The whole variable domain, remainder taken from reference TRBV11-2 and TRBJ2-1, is EAGVAQSPRYKIIEKRQSVAFWCNPISGHATLYWYQQILGQGPKLLIQFQNNGVVDDSQLPKDRFSAERLKGVDSTLKIQPAKLEDSAVYLCASSLDRRSEQFFGPGTRLTVL.